Here is one TCR beta chain with its context. Its specific antigen is unknown. The record has no base qualities; no much larger clone is one base away. The immunoSEQ Assay, a bias-controlled multiplex PCR, was used to amplify TCRbeta CDR3 regions from genomic DNA. The authors' pipeline ran thus. Within the assay, amplification of reference gene primers was used to estimate how many nucleated cells each sample contained. To quantify the absolute abundance of each unique TCRbeta CDR3 rearrangement, sequence reads were collapsed and filtered. For each sample, productive Simpson clonality was calculated by taking the square root of Simpson's diversity index across productive rearrangements. Not all clones reach the TCRdb copy of this immuneACCESS table, which keeps in-frame sequences only. Checked studies attribute under half of the gap to unresolved V genes and leave the rest unexplained. V, J and clone size are those of that table, while D and trimming were read from the DNA. Here the sample has fewer than 250,000 clones; 80% to 95% occur a single time. The ten largest clones add up to approximately 0.8% of the sample.

This entry belongs to a study of blood T cell repertoires in COVID-19 (dated by TCRdb to the early 2020s). Background on the whole study: The collaborator samples originated in the United States, Italy and Spain and spanned the acute and convalescent phases of COVID-19. The material from the prospective study consisted of cDNA or gDNA derived from T cells, B-cell-depleted T cells, or PBMCs. The dataset comprised deeply sampled blood TCRbeta repertoires from subjects exposed to, actively infected with, or recovered from COVID-19. A freely available public database, intended as a resource for researchers studying the immune response to SARS-CoV-2, is where the repertoires were released. Samples came from the ongoing ImmuneRACE study (first 160 participants) plus 1,254 subjects from 6 global collaborators. Sample metadata almost always included a de-identified subject ID, COVID-19 status, age in years and sex. Where available, HLA class I and class II types were obtained from metadata supplied by the sample provider rather than from assay-based typing. Beyond this particular receptor, the publication reports: The amount of clinical and demographic metadata varied by source and participant and was provided uncurated.

One collaborating source in Seattle enrolled patients while the patients were actively infected and followed the patients over time throughout the course of disease. The collaborating institutions used their own protocols to collect whole blood in K2EDTA tubes. For TCRbeta analysis, collaborators shipped samples as frozen whole blood, isolated PBMCs, or DNA extracted from either of those sample types. V and J lose 5 bases and 5 bases, and a span of 22 bases separates them. CDR1 LGHNT and CDR2 FRNRAP are derived from the germline V gene. The CDR3, cysteine through phenylalanine, is 16 amino acids long. Only the CDR3 region is kept as DNA, spanning 48 bases read in frame from base 1.

This receptor chain uses TRBV12-5 and TRBJ2-7; the D segment could be TRBD1, given 6 matching bases. The sample was peripheral blood. This receptor was obtained from a man aged 25-45 years with COVID-19, enrolled during active disease. The nucleotides read TGTGCTAGTGGTAAACCTACAGGGTTAGTGATCGACGAGCAGTACTTC. The translation is CASGKPTGLVIDEQYF.